This entry lists 15 T cell receptor beta chains sequenced from one sample in a study of CD8 T cells in Susac syndrome. With random hexamers, reverse transcription was performed on about 0.5 to 1 ug of RNA. TCRdb processed the immunoSEQ multiplex PCR reads anew with MiXCR; each CDR3 protein has one entry. The sample includes 160,000 or so distinct CDR3 sequences, 90% to 95% of them seen just once. Sample: CD4+ T cells from PBMCs. The receptors stem from a human donor with Susac syndrome.

The chain joins TRBV19 to TRBJ2-1, with D possibly matching TRBD1 (6 bases). Germline CDR1 LNHDA, CDR2 SQIVND (reference sequence). The V gene lost 5 bases and the J gene lost 8 bases, with 13 bases spanning the gap. The CDR3 extends over 13 amino acids. DNA for the CDR3: TGTGCCAGTAGTTGGAACAGGGCAGATGAGCAGTTCTTC. Protein: CASSWNRADEQFF.

V and J are TRBV19 and TRBJ1-2, with 9 bases aligning to TRBD1. The J segment lost 4 bases and the V segment lost 5 bases, leaving 5 bases of the junction unmatched. CDR1 LNHDA and CDR2 SQIVND come from the germline V gene (reference sequence). This CDR3 has 14 amino acids. CDR3 coding DNA: TGTGCCAGTAGTCGCCGGGACAGGGTCTATGGCTACACCTTC. This codes for CASSRRDRVYGYTF.

The chain uses TRBV20-1 and TRBJ2-1; no firm D call. The CDR3 is 14 amino acids. V lost 8 bases to trimming and J lost 4 bases, with 18 bases between them. CDR1 and CDR2 from the germline V gene are DFQATT and SNEGSKA (reference sequence). The CDR3 region has the DNA TGCAGTTCCAGGCTCCAACTCAAGTACAATGAGCAGTTCTTC. This codes for CSSRLQLKYNEQFF.

V usage is TRBV7-2 and J usage is TRBJ2-2; D call uncertain. The CDR3 contains 13 residues. The V end lost 1 base, the J end lost 3 bases, and 3 bases lay between the germline ends. CDR1 is SGHTA, CDR2 FQGNSA, per germline. DNA of the CDR3: TGTGCCAGCAGCTTAGAGTACACCGGGGAGCTGTTTTTT. Protein sequence: CASSLEYTGELFF.

This sequence joins TRBV29-1 and TRBJ2-7, with D hard to call. The CDR3 is 11 residues long. Trimming removed 4 bases from V and 2 bases from J, with 6 bases in between. The germline gives CDR1 SQVTM, CDR2 ANQGSEA. The DNA of the CDR3 is TGCAGCGTTGGGCTGACCTACGAGCAGTACTTC. Its protein is CSVGLTYEQYF.

The chain joins TRBV25-1 to TRBJ1-6; D gene unclear. V lost 4 bases, J lost 9 bases, and 10 bases lay in between. This CDR3 region has 13 residues. Germline V lookup: CDR1 MGHDK, CDR2 SYGVNS. The CDR3 sequence: CASSGGEGSPLHF. The CDR3 DNA reads as TGTGCCAGCAGTGGGGGAGAGGGTTCACCCCTCCACTTT.

This sequence joins TRBV6-5 and TRBJ1-1; possible D gene TRBD1, 5 bases. The CDR3 runs 18 residues. V lost 1 base and J 1 base, leaving 19 bases between the germline ends. Germline lookup yields CDR1 MNHEY and CDR2 SVGAGI. The CDR3 sequence: CASSYFGFSGAANTEAFF. CDR3 coding DNA: TGTGCCAGCAGTTACTTCGGCTTCTCTGGGGCGGCGAACACTGAAGCTTTCTTT.

This chain links TRBV11-2 with TRBJ2-3; 11 bases line up with TRBD2. Germline V gene sequence: CDR1 SGHAT, CDR2 FQNNGV. The CDR3 has 16 residues. Trimming cost V 5 bases and J 2 bases; bases outside gene matches: 6. The CDR3 bases are TGTGCCAGCAGCCCGCCGGGACTAGCGGACACAGATACGCAGTATTTT. It is translated as CASSPPGLADTDTQYF.

The chain uses TRBV12-3 or TRBV12-4 and TRBJ2-1; no firm D call. V shed 1 base and J shed 4 bases, with 11 bases lying between them. The CDR3 contains 15 residues. As DNA, the CDR3 is TGTGCCAGCAGTTTAGACTCCTCGAGATACAATGAGCAGTTCTTC. Protein: CASSLDSSRYNEQFF.

This chain joins TRBV12-3 or TRBV12-4 and TRBJ1-4; a possible D gene is TRBD1 (5 bases). CDR3 size: 15 residues. The V and J ends lost 6 bases and 8 bases respectively, with 19 bases between them. CDR3 sequence (DNA): TGTGCCAGCAGACTTAGACCACAGGAAAGAGAAAAACTGTTTTTT. Amino acids: CASRLRPQEREKLFF.

The chain links TRBV3-1 to TRBJ2-1; possibly TRBD2 for D (6 bases). Germline CDR1 is LGHDT and CDR2 is YNNKEL (reference sequence). V was trimmed by 7 bases and J by 8 bases, leaving 12 bases between them. This CDR3 comprises 12 residues. CDR3 in amino acids: CASMGTLDEQFF. The CDR3 DNA sequence: TGTGCCAGCATGGGGACTCTAGATGAGCAGTTCTTC.

The V and J genes are TRBV3-1 and TRBJ1-2, with a tentative D call TRBD1 (5 bases). The CDR3 covers 14 residues. The germline V and J ends were trimmed by 7 bases and 5 bases, with 17 bases remaining between them. Per the germline V gene, CDR1 is LGHDT and CDR2 is YNNKEL (reference sequence). The CDR3: CASTSTTVHYGYTF. DNA for the CDR3: TGTGCCAGCACCTCAACGACAGTCCATTATGGCTACACCTTC. The entire variable domain, with the rest obtained from reference TRBV3-1 and TRBJ1-2, is as follows: DTAVSQTPKYLVTQMGNDKSIKCEQNLGHDTMYWYKQDSKKFLKIMFSYNNKELIINETVPNRFSPKSPDKAHLNLHINSLELGDSAVYFCASTSTTVHYGYTFGSGTRLTVV.

V is TRBV29-1 and J is TRBJ1-5; D is possibly TRBD1 (5 bases). CDR3 length: 13 amino acids. The germline gives CDR1 SQVTM, CDR2 ANQGSEA. The germline V and J ends were trimmed by 0 bases and 7 bases, with 10 bases remaining between them. CDR3 region: CSVEEGDRQPQHF. The CDR3 nucleotides read TGCAGCGTTGAAGAAGGGGATCGCCAGCCCCAGCATTTT.

This clonotype was detected once. V gene TRBV30 combines with J gene TRBJ1-1; D gene ambiguous. CDR3 length: 15 amino acids. The V end lost 1 base, the J end lost 3 bases, and 15 bases lay between the germline ends. Germline V gene data show CDR1 as GTSNPN and CDR2 as SVGIG (reference sequence). The CDR3: CAWSGRRGRDTEAFF. The CDR3 DNA sequence: TGTGCCTGGAGTGGACGCAGAGGCCGGGACACTGAAGCTTTCTTT.

The chain is built from TRBV6-1 and TRBJ1-6; TRBD1 is a possible D gene (6 bases). V was trimmed by 6 bases and J by 4 bases, leaving 22 bases between them. This CDR3 has 18 residues. The germline CDR1 and CDR2 sequences are MNHNS and SASEGT. The CDR3 bases are TGTGCCAGCAGCCAATTCCTCGGGACAACGACTTATAATTCACCCCTCCACTTT. Encoded protein: CASSQFLGTTTYNSPLHF.